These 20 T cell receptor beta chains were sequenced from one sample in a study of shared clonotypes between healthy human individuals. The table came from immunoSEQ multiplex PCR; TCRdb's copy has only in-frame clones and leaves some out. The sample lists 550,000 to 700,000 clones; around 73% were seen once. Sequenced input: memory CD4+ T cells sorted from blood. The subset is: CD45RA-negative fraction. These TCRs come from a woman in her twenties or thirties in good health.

CDR3 amino acids: CASSLYEEKGYTF. The CDR3 DNA reads as TGTGCCAGCAGCTTATATGAAGAGAAAGGCTACACCTTC. This chain joins TRBV7-9 and TRBJ1-2; D remains ambiguous. V was clipped by 2 bases and J by 8 bases, with 12 bases between them. Germline V gene sequence: CDR1 SEHNR, CDR2 FQNEAQ (reference sequence). This CDR3 comprises 13 residues.

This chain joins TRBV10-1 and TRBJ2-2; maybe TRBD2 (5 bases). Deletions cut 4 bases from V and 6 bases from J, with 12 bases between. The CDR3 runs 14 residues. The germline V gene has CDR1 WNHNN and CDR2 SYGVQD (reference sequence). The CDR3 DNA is TGCGCCAGCAGTGGTGGGAGTCAGCCCGGGGAGCTGTTTTTT. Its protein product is CASSGGSQPGELFF.

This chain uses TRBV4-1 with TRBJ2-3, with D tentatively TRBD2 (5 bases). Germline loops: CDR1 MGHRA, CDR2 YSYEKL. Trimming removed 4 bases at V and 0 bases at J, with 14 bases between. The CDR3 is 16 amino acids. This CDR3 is CASSPTRLTSTDTQYF. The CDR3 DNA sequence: TGCGCCAGCAGCCCCACCAGACTAACTAGCACAGATACGCAGTATTTT.

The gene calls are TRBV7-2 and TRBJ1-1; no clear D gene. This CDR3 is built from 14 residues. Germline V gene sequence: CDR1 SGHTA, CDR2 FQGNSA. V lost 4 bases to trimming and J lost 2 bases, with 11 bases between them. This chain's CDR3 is CASSSPRGNTEAFF. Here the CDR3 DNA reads TGTGCCAGCAGCTCACCCCGGGGTAACACTGAAGCTTTCTTT.

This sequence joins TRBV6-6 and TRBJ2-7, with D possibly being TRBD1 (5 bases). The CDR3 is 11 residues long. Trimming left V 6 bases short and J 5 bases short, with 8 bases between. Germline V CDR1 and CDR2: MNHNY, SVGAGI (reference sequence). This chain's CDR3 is CASRKGDEQYF. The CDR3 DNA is TGTGCCAGCAGGAAAGGGGACGAGCAGTACTTC.

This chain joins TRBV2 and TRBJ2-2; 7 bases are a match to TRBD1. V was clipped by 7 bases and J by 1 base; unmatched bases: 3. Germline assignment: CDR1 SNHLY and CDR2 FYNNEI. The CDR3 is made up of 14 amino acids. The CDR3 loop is CASIQGQNTGELFF. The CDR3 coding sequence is TGTGCCAGCATACAGGGGCAGAACACCGGGGAGCTGTTTTTT. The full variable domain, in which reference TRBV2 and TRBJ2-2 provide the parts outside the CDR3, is EPEVTQTPSHQVTQMGQEVILRCVPISNHLYFYWYRQILGQKVEFLVSFYNNEISEKSEIFDDQFSVERPDGSNFTLKIRSTKLEDSAMYFCASIQGQNTGELFFGEGSRLTVL.

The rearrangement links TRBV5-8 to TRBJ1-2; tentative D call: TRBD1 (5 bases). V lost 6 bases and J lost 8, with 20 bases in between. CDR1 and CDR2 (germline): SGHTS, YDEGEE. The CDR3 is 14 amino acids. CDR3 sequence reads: CASNGDLRGGGYTF. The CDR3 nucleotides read TGTGCCAGCAACGGGGACCTCCGTGGAGGGGGCTACACCTTC.

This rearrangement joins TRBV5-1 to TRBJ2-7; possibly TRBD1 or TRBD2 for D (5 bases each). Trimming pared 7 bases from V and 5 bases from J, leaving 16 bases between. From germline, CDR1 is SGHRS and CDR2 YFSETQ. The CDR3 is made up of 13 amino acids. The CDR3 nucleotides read TGCGCCAGCTACGGAACAGGAGGTCACGAGCAGTACTTC. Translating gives CASYGTGGHEQYF.

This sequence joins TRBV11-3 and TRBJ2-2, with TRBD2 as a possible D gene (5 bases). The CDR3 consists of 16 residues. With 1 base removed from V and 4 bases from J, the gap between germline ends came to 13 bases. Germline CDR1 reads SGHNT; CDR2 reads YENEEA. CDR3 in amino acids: CASSLGPPEVTGELFF. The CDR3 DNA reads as TGTGCCAGCAGCTTAGGACCACCGGAGGTCACCGGGGAGCTGTTTTTT.

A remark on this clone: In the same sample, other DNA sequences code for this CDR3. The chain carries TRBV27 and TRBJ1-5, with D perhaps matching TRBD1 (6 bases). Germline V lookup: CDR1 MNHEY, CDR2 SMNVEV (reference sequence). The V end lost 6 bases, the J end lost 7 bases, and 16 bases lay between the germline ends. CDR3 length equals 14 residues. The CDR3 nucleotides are TGTGCCAGCAGCGCCGGGGGGGCGGGCCAGCCCCAGCATTTT. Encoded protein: CASSAGGAGQPQHF.

CDR3 amino acids: CASRPGEGSGYEQYF. The CDR3 nucleotides read TGTGCCAGCAGACCCGGGGAGGGGAGCGGTTACGAGCAGTACTTC. The chain joins TRBV6-1 to TRBJ2-7; TRBD2 matches at 7 bases. CDR1 is MNHNS, CDR2 SASEGT, per germline. Germline trimming cut 6 bases from V and 4 bases from J; bases unmatched to any gene: 12. This CDR3 is 15 amino acids long.

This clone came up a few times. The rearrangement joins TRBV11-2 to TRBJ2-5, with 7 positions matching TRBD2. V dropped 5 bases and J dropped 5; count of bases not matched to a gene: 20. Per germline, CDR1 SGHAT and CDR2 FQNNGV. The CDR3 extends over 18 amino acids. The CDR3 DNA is TGTGCCAGCAGCAAAGAGGCCCCCTGGAGGGAGGGGACTGAGACCCAGTACTTC. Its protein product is CASSKEAPWREGTETQYF.

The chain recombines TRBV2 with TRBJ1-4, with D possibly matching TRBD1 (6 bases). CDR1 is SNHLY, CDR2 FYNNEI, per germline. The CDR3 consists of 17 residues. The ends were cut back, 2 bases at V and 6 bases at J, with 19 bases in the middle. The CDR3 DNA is TGTGCCAGCAGTGAAAGGGGATTCGGGGGCTGGGATGAAAAACTGTTTTTT. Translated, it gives CASSERGFGGWDEKLFF.

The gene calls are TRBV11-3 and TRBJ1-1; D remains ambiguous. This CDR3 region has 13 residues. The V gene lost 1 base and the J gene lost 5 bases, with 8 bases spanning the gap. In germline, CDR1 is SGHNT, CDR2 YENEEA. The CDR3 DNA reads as TGTGCCAGCAGCTTAGGAGTTTTAACTGAAGCTTTCTTT. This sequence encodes CASSLGVLTEAFF.

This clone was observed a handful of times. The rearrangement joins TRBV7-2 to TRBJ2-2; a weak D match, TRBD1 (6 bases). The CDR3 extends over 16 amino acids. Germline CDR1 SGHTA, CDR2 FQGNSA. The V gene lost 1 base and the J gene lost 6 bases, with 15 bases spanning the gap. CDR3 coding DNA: TGTGCCAGCAGCTTAGGTGCCGGGGCAGGGGCCGGGGAGCTGTTTTTT. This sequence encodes CASSLGAGAGAGELFF.

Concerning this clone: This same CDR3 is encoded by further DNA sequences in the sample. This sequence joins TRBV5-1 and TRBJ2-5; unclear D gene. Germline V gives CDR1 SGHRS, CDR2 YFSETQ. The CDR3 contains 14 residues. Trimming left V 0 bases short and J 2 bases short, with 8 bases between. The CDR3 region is CASSLAVGQETQYF. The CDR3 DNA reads TGCGCCAGCAGCTTGGCGGTAGGACAAGAGACCCAGTACTTC. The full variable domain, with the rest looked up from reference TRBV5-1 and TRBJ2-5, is KAGVTQTPRYLIKTRGQQVTLSCSPISGHRSVSWYQQTPGQGLQFLFEYFSETQRNKGNFPGRFSGRQFSNSRSEMNVSTLELGDSALYLCASSLAVGQETQYFGPGTRLLVL.

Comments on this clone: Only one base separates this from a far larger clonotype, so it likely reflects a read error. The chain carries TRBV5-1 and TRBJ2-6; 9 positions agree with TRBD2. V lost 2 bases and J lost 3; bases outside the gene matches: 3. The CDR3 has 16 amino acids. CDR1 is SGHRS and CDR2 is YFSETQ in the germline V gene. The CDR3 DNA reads TGCGCCAGCAGCTTAGCGGGAGGTATTGGGGCCAACGTCCTGACTTTC. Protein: CASSLAGGIGANVLTF. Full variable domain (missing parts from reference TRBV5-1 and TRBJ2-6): KAGVTQTPRYLIKTRGQQVTLSCSPISGHRSVSWYQQTPGQGLQFLFEYFSETQRNKGNFPGRFSGRQFSNSRSEMNVSTLELGDSALYLCASSLAGGIGANVLTFGAGSRLTVL.

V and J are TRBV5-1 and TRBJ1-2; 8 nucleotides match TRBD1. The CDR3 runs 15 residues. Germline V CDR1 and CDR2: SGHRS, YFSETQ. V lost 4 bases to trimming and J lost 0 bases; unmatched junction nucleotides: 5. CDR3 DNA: TGCGCCAGCAGCGGGGGACAGGTAACTAACTATGGCTACACCTTC. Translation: CASSGGQVTNYGYTF.

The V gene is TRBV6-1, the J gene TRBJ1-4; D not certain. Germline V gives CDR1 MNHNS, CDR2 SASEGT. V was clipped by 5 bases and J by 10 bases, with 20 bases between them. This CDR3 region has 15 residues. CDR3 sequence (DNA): TGTGCCAGCAGTCCCAGCGTAGGTCTGTTAGGAAAACTGTTTTTT. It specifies CASSPSVGLLGKLFF.

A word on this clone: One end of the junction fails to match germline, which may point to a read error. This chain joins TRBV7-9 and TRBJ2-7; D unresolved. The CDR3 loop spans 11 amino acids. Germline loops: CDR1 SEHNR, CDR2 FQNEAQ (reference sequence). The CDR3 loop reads CASSLANVEIF. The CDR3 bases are TGTGCCAGCAGCTTAGCGAATGTGGAGATCTTC.